The sequence of this T cell receptor beta chain was determined in a study of control samples from healthy donors and cancer patients. Assay used: immunoSEQ multiplex PCR; TCRdb lists only in-frame clones, some missing. The sample yields 65,000 to 70,000 clones, roughly 82% seen once. The table lists this clone with a count of one. The CDR3 contains 15 residues. The germline gives CDR1 MNHEY, CDR2 SVGAGI. Trimming left V 6 bases short and J 6 bases short, with 17 bases between. The chain links TRBV6-5 to TRBJ1-4; possibly TRBD1 for D (5 bases). This clonotype originated in a woman between 45 and 60 years old with lung cancer. The specimen sequenced was PBMCs. The CDR3 protein is CASSPDPVGDEKLFF. CDR3 nucleotide sequence: TGTGCCAGCAGCCCCGACCCGGTGGGGGATGAAAAACTGTTTTTT.